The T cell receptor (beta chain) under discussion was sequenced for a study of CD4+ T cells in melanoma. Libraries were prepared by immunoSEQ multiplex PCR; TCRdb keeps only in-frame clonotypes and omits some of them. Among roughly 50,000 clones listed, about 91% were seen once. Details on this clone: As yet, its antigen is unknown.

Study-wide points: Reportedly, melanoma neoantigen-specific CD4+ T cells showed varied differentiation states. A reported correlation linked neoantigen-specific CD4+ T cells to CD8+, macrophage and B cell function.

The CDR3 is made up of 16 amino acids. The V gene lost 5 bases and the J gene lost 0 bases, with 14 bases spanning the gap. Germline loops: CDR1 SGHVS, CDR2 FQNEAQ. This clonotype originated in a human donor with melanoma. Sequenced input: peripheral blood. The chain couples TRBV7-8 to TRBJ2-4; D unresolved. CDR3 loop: CASSLTPDLAKNIQYF. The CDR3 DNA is TGTGCCAGCAGCCTGACACCCGACCTAGCCAAAAACATTCAGTACTTC.